These 9 T cell receptor beta chains were all obtained from the same sample, sequenced in a study of T cell changes during pregnancy in multiple sclerosis. Data came from immunoSEQ multiplex PCR; TCRdb stores just in-frame clones and leaves some out. This table holds 30,000 or so clones, roughly 89% found once. The material was CD8+ T cells from peripheral blood mononuclear cells, obtained in the second trimester of pregnancy. These receptors all stem from a female donor in good health, enrolled as a control in a pregnancy study.

The chain employs TRBV27 and TRBJ1-4; 11 bases align to TRBD1. CDR3 length: 14 residues. The germline CDR1 and CDR2 sequences are MNHEY and SMNVEV (reference sequence). Trimming cost V 7 bases and J 5 bases; bases outside gene matches: 3. CDR3 in amino acids: CASTRTGGNEKLFF. The CDR3 DNA follows: TGTGCCAGCACCCGGACAGGGGGCAATGAAAAACTGTTTTTT. Variable domain in full (rest from reference TRBV27 and TRBJ1-4): EAQVTQNPRYLITVTGKKLTVTCSQNMNHEYMSWYRQDPGLGLRQIYYSMNVEVTDKGDVPEGYKVSRKEKRNFPLILESPSPNQTSLYFCASTRTGGNEKLFFGSGTQLSVL.

This chain uses TRBV18 with TRBJ2-7, with TRBD1 matching over 7 bases. After removal of 1 base from V and 2 bases from J, the junction contained 8 bases not matched to a gene. Per germline, CDR1 KGHSH and CDR2 LQKENI. The CDR3 is 16 amino acids. The CDR3 loop reads CASSPRTGERTYEQYF. Written as DNA, the CDR3 is TGTGCCAGCTCACCACGTACAGGGGAGAGGACCTACGAGCAGTACTTC.

V is TRBV11-2 and J is TRBJ1-6, with 7 positions matching TRBD1. CDR3 length: 16 residues. J lost 14 bases, V lost 0 bases, and 13 bases had no gene match. The germline V gene encodes CDR1 SGHAT and CDR2 FQNNGV. The CDR3 DNA follows: TGTGCCAGCAGCTTAGAGGGACAGTATCACCCAGGGTCCCTCCACTTT. Translated, it gives CASSLEGQYHPGSLHF.

Written as DNA, the CDR3 is TGTGCCAGCAGCTTGGCAGGGGTCCGTGGAAACACCATATATTTT. Translating gives CASSLAGVRGNTIYF. The chain uses TRBV5-6 and TRBJ1-3; D might be TRBD1 (6 bases). V was cut by 0 bases and J by 3 bases, with 10 bases left in between. Germline values: CDR1 SGHDT, CDR2 YYEEEE. CDR3 length: 15 residues.

The chain couples TRBV4-3 to TRBJ1-4; 8 nucleotides align to TRBD1. Germline V gene lookup returns CDR1 LGHNA and CDR2 YSLEER. This CDR3 contains 18 residues. Trimming took 1 base from V and 1 from J; bases not matched to a gene: 8. The CDR3 DNA reads TGCGCCAGCAGCCAAGTTCGGAGCGACAGGGGAACTAATGAAAAACTGTTTTTT. Encoded protein: CASSQVRSDRGTNEKLFF.

This rearrangement joins TRBV6-5 to TRBJ2-1; 8 nucleotides agree with TRBD1. CDR3 length equals 14 residues. Per germline, CDR1 MNHEY and CDR2 SVGAGI. V lost 6 bases to trimming and J lost 7 bases; unmatched junction nucleotides: 8. The CDR3 loop is CASRSLTGVNEQFF. CDR3 in DNA: TGTGCCAGCAGATCACTGACAGGGGTAAATGAGCAGTTCTTC.

V and J are TRBV27 and TRBJ1-2; TRBD1 matches 7 bases. The ends lost 2 bases at V and 6 bases at J; junction bases unmatched: 6. This CDR3 region has 14 residues. CDR1 MNHEY and CDR2 SMNVEV come from the germline V gene (reference sequence). CDR3 amino acids: CASSLGPGQHGYTF. CDR3 bases: TGTGCCAGCAGTTTAGGCCCGGGACAGCATGGCTACACCTTC.

This chain links TRBV6-1 with TRBJ1-5; 8 bases match TRBD1. Losses at the gene ends were 1 base for V and 5 bases for J; bases not matched to a gene: 10. CDR1 MNHNS and CDR2 SASEGT come from the germline V gene. This CDR3 spans 17 amino acids. The CDR3 region has the DNA TGTGCCAGCAGTGAAGACCTGATCAGGGGGCTTGATCAGCCCCAGCATTTT. Translating it yields CASSEDLIRGLDQPQHF.

The chain recombines TRBV9 with TRBJ2-7; D not resolved. The germline CDR1 and CDR2 sequences are SGDLS and YYNGEE. The CDR3 has 13 residues. V was trimmed by 0 bases and J by 1 base, leaving 5 bases between them. The chain's CDR3 is CASSVDESYEQYF. CDR3 coding DNA: TGTGCCAGCAGCGTAGATGAGTCCTACGAGCAGTACTTC.